This TCR beta chain was sequenced in a study of blood T cell repertoires in COVID-19. Germline assignment: CDR1 MNHEY and CDR2 SVGAGI. The CDR3 length is 13 residues. The V segment lost 11 bases and the J segment 7 bases; nucleotides outside the gene matches: 13. Using immunoSEQ multiplex PCR, the repertoire was profiled, and TCRdb retains in-frame clones only, with some absent. Altogether 100,000 to 150,000 clones are present, roughly four fifths being singletons, with the ten largest covering about 18%. V and J are TRBV6-5 and TRBJ2-7; the match to TRBD1 covers 8 bases. The clonotype originates from a man between 25 and 39 years old with COVID-19, enrolled during active disease. Material: peripheral blood. CDR3 loop: CASRQGQGGEQYF. The CDR3 DNA reads as TGTGCCTCGAGGCAAGGACAGGGCGGGGAGCAGTACTTC.